Below are 20 T cell receptor beta chains sequenced from a single sample in a study of graft-versus-host responses after intestinal transplantation. Profiling relied on immunoSEQ multiplex PCR, and the TCRdb table lists in-frame clones only, not all of them. The sample includes over 100,000 clones, roughly 95% of them seen just once. Their antigen targets remain unknown. The sample in question was unstimulated CD8+ T cells sorted from spleen or lymph node cells, obtained before intestinal transplant. The receptors shown here come from a human donor who received an intestinal transplant.

The chain combines TRBV9 with TRBJ2-5, with 16 bases identical to TRBD2. Germline loops: CDR1 SGDLS, CDR2 YYNGEE. The CDR3 extends over 18 amino acids. Losses at the gene ends were 0 bases for V and 5 bases for J; bases not matched to a gene: 7. The CDR3 DNA is TGTGCCAGCAGCGTAGGAGGGACTAGCGGGAGGGCCGGGGAGACCCAGTACTTC. Protein: CASSVGGTSGRAGETQYF.

The V call is TRBV4-1, the J call TRBJ1-2, with 7 bases aligning to TRBD1. The CDR3 runs to 17 residues. Germline V lookup: CDR1 MGHRA, CDR2 YSYEKL. Germline trimming cut 2 bases from V and 8 bases from J; bases unmatched to any gene: 17. The CDR3 reads CASSQFPELRTGDGYTF. DNA of the CDR3: TGCGCCAGCAGCCAATTCCCTGAACTTCGAACAGGGGACGGCTACACCTTC.

The chain employs TRBV12-5 and TRBJ1-2; D call uncertain. V lost 5 bases and J lost 8, with 15 bases in between. CDR3 length: 13 amino acids. Germline values: CDR1 LGHNT, CDR2 FRNRAP. CDR3 loop: CASGEPGLSGYTF. The DNA of the CDR3 is TGTGCTAGTGGTGAACCAGGATTGTCGGGCTACACCTTC.

The V gene is TRBV4-1, the J gene TRBJ2-7, with TRBD2 as a possible D gene (5 bases). Trimming took 0 bases from V and 2 from J, leaving 14 bases between them. This CDR3 region has 16 residues. CDR1 and CDR2 (germline): MGHRA, YSYEKL. CDR3 loop: CASSQDQAGGAYEQYF. DNA of the CDR3: TGCGCCAGCAGCCAAGATCAGGCGGGTGGCGCCTACGAGCAGTACTTC.

This sequence joins TRBV11-2 and TRBJ2-7; maybe TRBD1 (6 bases). The germline V and J ends were trimmed by 5 bases and 4 bases, with 15 bases remaining between them. This CDR3 has 14 residues. Germline V gene sequence: CDR1 SGHAT, CDR2 FQNNGV. This CDR3 reads CASSMWTETYEQYF. The DNA for the CDR3 is TGTGCCAGCAGCATGTGGACAGAAACTTACGAGCAGTACTTC.

V usage is TRBV19 and J usage is TRBJ1-5; 7 nucleotides line up with TRBD1. Trimming took 2 bases from V and 3 from J; bases not matched to a gene: 7. CDR1 is LNHDA and CDR2 is SQIVND in the germline V gene (reference sequence). The CDR3 loop spans 16 amino acids. The CDR3 here is CASSIRGTALNQPQHF. DNA for the CDR3: TGTGCCAGTAGTATAAGGGGGACAGCACTCAATCAGCCCCAGCATTTT.

The chain links TRBV5-1 to TRBJ1-1; 8 bases align to TRBD1. CDR1 is SGHRS, CDR2 YFSETQ, per germline. The CDR3 runs 15 residues. V shed 4 bases and J 1 base; nucleotides not matched to a gene: 6. Here the CDR3 DNA reads TGCGCCAGCAGCCCCTGGACAGGGACGAACACTGAAGCTTTCTTT. Translation: CASSPWTGTNTEAFF. The whole variable domain, filled in from reference TRBV5-1 and TRBJ1-1, reads KAGVTQTPRYLIKTRGQQVTLSCSPISGHRSVSWYQQTPGQGLQFLFEYFSETQRNKGNFPGRFSGRQFSNSRSEMNVSTLELGDSALYLCASSPWTGTNTEAFFGQGTRLTVV.

The chain recombines TRBV7-9 with TRBJ2-5; 9 nucleotides agree with TRBD2. Near its end, the DNA agrees better with TRBJ2-7, so the J call may be wrong. CDR1 and CDR2 (germline): SEHNR, FQNEAQ (reference sequence). The CDR3 spans 15 residues. The CDR3 reads CASNLRTSDSYEQYF. The CDR3 nucleotides are TGTGCCAGCAACCTACGGACTAGCGACTCCTACGAGCAGTACTTC.

The V gene is TRBV4-1, the J gene TRBJ1-2, with D possibly matching TRBD1 (5 bases). This CDR3 is built from 11 residues. Germline lookup yields CDR1 MGHRA and CDR2 YSYEKL. Trimming left V 1 base short and J 12 bases short, with 9 bases between. The CDR3 DNA is TGCGCCAGCAGCCAAGGGGGGGGTAACACCTTC. Protein: CASSQGGGNTF.

V gene TRBV9 combines with J gene TRBJ2-7; D call uncertain. The V gene lost 4 bases and the J gene lost 0 bases, with 17 bases spanning the gap. The CDR3 is 16 residues long. Germline loops: CDR1 SGDLS, CDR2 YYNGEE. The CDR3 bases are TGTGCCAGCAGCCCAGTGGCTAGTCGGAGCTCCTACGAGCAGTACTTC. It codes for CASSPVASRSSYEQYF.

J is TRBJ1-6 and V is TRBV27; 7 bases fit TRBD1. CDR1 and CDR2 from the germline V gene are MNHEY and SMNVEV (reference sequence). V shed 4 bases and J 5 bases; nucleotides not matched to a gene: 5. The CDR3 has 15 residues. The CDR3 loop is CASSSWDSNNSPLHF. DNA of the CDR3: TGTGCCAGCAGTTCATGGGACAGCAATAATTCACCCCTCCACTTT.

This clone was recorded only once. Other DNA sequences in this specimen translate into the identical CDR3. The chain uses TRBV10-3 and TRBJ2-1, with 11 positions matching TRBD2. The J segment lost 5 bases and the V segment lost 2 bases, leaving 5 bases of the junction unmatched. In germline, CDR1 is ENHRY, CDR2 SYGVKD. The CDR3 loop spans 16 amino acids. CDR3 sequence: CAISERGLADNNEQFF. CDR3 nucleotides: TGTGCCATCAGTGAGAGGGGACTAGCGGATAACAATGAGCAGTTCTTC.

The V gene is TRBV18, the J gene TRBJ2-1; TRBD2 aligns across 11 bases. Trimming cost V 3 bases and J 2 bases; bases outside gene matches: 3. This CDR3 comprises 16 residues. CDR1 and CDR2 (germline): KGHSH, LQKENI. The CDR3 DNA follows: TGTGCCAGCTCACCCACTAGCGGGAGAGCCTACAATGAGCAGTTCTTC. Protein sequence: CASSPTSGRAYNEQFF.

The chain carries TRBV27 and TRBJ2-7; 7 nucleotides line up with TRBD1. Germline V gene data show CDR1 as MNHEY and CDR2 as SMNVEV (reference sequence). V was clipped by 6 bases and J by 1 base; unmatched bases: 12. This CDR3 region has 16 residues. CDR3 loop: CASSYQTGLESYEQYF. The CDR3 DNA reads TGTGCCAGCAGCTACCAGACAGGGCTGGAGTCCTACGAGCAGTACTTC.

CDR3 in DNA: TGTGCCAGCAGCGAGTCCGGACTCTCCTACGAGCAGTACTTC. This codes for CASSESGLSYEQYF. V usage is TRBV9 and J usage is TRBJ2-7; D might be TRBD2 (5 bases). Germline CDR1 SGDLS, CDR2 YYNGEE. The CDR3 length is 14 residues. Trimming removed 3 bases at V and 0 bases at J, with 10 bases between.

About this clone itself: The same CDR3 is also encoded by other DNA sequences in this sample. The chain combines TRBV6-5 with TRBJ1-5; D gene unclear. The CDR3 totals 13 residues. CDR1 is MNHEY, CDR2 SVGAGI, per germline. The V end was cut by 4 bases, the J end by 0 bases, with 4 bases between. In DNA, the CDR3 is TGTGCCAGCAGTTCAAATAGCAATCAGCCCCAGCATTTT. This encodes CASSSNSNQPQHF.

The chain is built from TRBV7-9 and TRBJ1-3, with a tentative D call TRBD1 (5 bases). The germline V and J ends were trimmed by 6 bases and 7 bases, with 13 bases remaining between them. This CDR3 spans 13 amino acids. CDR1 and CDR2 (germline): SEHNR, FQNEAQ (reference sequence). CDR3 coding DNA: TGTGCCAGCAGGAGCGGGGCCGGGAACACCATATATTTT. Translation: CASRSGAGNTIYF.

V and J are TRBV2 and TRBJ1-4; D not certain. V lost 6 bases, J lost 7 bases, and 3 bases lay in between. From germline, CDR1 is SNHLY and CDR2 FYNNEI. The CDR3 runs to 10 residues. This CDR3 is CASRSEKLFF. CDR3 bases: TGTGCCAGCAGGAGTGAAAAACTGTTTTTT. Supplemented by reference TRBV2 and TRBJ1-4, the full variable domain reads EPEVTQTPSHQVTQMGQEVILRCVPISNHLYFYWYRQILGQKVEFLVSFYNNEISEKSEIFDDQFSVERPDGSNFTLKIRSTKLEDSAMYFCASRSEKLFFGSGTQLSVL.

This chain connects TRBV5-4 to TRBJ1-1, with unresolved D. In germline, CDR1 is SGHNT, CDR2 YYREEE (reference sequence). CDR3 size: 15 residues. Trimming shortened V by 1 base and J by 0 bases, and 10 bases separated the two germline ends. The chain's CDR3 is CASSLLGSLNTEAFF. The CDR3 bases are TGTGCCAGCAGCTTGTTGGGCAGCTTGAACACTGAAGCTTTCTTT. The variable domain in full, completed from reference TRBV5-4 and TRBJ1-1, reads ETGVTQSPTHLIKTRGQQVTLRCSSQSGHNTVSWYQQALGQGPQFIFQYYREEENGRGNFPPRFSGLQFPNYSSELNVNALELDDSALYLCASSLLGSLNTEAFFGQGTRLTVV.

CDR3 nucleotides: TGCGCCAGCAGCCAAGAACCGGCAGGGCTAAGCTCCTACGAGCAGTACTTC. This gives the protein CASSQEPAGLSSYEQYF. The chain uses TRBV4-1 and TRBJ2-7; a weak D match, TRBD1 (5 bases). The CDR3 length is 17 residues. The germline V gene has CDR1 MGHRA and CDR2 YSYEKL. V was trimmed by 0 bases and J by 0 bases, leaving 15 bases between them.